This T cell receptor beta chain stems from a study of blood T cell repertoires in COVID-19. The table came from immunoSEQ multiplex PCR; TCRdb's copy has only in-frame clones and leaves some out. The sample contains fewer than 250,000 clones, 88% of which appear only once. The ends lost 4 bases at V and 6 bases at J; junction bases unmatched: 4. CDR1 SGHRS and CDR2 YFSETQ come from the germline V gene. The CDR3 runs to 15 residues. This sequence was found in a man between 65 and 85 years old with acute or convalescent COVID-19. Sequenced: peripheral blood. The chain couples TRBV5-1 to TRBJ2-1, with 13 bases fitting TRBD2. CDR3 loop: CASSDGLAGVNEQFF. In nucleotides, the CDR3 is TGCGCCAGCAGCGACGGACTAGCGGGAGTCAATGAGCAGTTCTTC.